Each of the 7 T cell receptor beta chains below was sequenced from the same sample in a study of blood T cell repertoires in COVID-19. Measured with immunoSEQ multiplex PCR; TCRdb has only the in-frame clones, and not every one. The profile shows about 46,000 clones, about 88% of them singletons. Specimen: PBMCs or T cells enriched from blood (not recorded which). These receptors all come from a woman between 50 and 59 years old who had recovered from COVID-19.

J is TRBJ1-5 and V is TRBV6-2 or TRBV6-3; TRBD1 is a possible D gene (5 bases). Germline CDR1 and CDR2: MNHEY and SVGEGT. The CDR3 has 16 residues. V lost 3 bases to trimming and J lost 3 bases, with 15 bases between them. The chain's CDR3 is CASSYLGRALNQPQHF. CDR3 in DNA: TGTGCCAGCAGTTATTTGGGCAGGGCTCTCAATCAGCCCCAGCATTTT.

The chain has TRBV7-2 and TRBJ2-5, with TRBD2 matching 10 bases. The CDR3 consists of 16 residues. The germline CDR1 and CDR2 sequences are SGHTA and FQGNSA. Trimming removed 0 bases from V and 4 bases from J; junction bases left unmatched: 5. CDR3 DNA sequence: TGTGCCAGCAGCTTAGCGCTCCTAGCGGGAGTAGAGACCCAGTACTTC. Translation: CASSLALLAGVETQYF.

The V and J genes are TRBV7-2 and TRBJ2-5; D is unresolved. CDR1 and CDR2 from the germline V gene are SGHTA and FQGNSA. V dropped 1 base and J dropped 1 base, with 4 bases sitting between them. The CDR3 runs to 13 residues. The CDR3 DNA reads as TGTGCCAGCAGCTTAGACGGCCAAGAGACCCAGTACTTC. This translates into CASSLDGQETQYF.

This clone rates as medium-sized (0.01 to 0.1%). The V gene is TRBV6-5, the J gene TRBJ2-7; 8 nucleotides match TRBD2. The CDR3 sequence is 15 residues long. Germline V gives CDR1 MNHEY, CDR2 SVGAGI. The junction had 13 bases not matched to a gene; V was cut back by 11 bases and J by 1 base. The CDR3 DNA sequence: TGTGCCGCTAAGCAGGGTAGCGGGGTTTCCTACGAGCAGTACTTC. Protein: CAAKQGSGVSYEQYF.

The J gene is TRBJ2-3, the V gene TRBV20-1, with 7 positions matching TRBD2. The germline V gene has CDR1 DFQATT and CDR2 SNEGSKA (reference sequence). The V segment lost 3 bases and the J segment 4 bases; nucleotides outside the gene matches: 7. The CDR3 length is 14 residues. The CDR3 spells CSASEASGSDTQYF. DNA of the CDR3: TGCAGTGCTAGTGAGGCTAGCGGATCAGATACGCAGTATTTT.

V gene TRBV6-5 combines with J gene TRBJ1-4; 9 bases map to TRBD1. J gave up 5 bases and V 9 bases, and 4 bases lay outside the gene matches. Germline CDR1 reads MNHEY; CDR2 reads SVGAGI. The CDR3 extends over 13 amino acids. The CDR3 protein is CASRTGVNEKLFF. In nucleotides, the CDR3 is TGTGCCAGTAGGACAGGGGTAAATGAAAAACTGTTTTTT.

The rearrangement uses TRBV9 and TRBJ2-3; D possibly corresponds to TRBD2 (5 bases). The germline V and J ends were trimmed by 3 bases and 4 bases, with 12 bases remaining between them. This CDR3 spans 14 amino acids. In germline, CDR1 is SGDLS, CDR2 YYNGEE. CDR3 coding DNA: TGTGCCAGCAGCGGGACCCAGGAGGCAGATACGCAGTATTTT. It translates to CASSGTQEADTQYF.